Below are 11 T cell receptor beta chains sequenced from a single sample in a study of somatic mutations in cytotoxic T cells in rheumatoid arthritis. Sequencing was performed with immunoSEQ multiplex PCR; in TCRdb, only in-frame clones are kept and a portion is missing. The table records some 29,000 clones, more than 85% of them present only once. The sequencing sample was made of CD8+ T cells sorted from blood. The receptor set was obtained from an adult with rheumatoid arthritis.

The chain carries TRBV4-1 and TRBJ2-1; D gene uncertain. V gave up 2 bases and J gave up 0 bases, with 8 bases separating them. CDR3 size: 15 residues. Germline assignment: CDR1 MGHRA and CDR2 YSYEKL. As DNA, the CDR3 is TGCGCCAGCAGCCAATCTGGGTACTCCTACAATGAGCAGTTCTTC. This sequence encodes CASSQSGYSYNEQFF.

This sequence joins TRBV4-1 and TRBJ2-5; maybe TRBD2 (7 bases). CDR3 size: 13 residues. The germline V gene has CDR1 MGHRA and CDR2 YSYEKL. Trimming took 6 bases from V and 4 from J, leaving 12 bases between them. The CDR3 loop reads CASSRGAGETQYF. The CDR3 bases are TGCGCCAGCAGTCGGGGGGCAGGAGAGACCCAGTACTTC.

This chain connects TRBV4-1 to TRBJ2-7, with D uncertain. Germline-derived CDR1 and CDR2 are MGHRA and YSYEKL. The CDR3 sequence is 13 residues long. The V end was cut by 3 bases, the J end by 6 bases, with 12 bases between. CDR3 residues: CASSQFADPEQYF. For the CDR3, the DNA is TGCGCCAGCAGCCAGTTCGCGGATCCCGAGCAGTACTTC.

The DNA of the CDR3 is TGTGCCAGCAGTCAAAGGGGGGACTATGGCTACACCTTC. Translated, it gives CASSQRGDYGYTF. This chain connects TRBV28 to TRBJ1-2; maybe TRBD1 (6 bases). The V gene lost 5 bases and the J gene lost 3 bases, with 10 bases spanning the gap. The germline V gene encodes CDR1 MDHEN and CDR2 SYDVKM. CDR3 length: 13 residues.

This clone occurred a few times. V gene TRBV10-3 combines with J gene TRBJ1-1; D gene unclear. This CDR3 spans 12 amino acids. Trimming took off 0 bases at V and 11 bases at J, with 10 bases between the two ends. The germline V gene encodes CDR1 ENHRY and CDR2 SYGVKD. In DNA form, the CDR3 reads TGTGCCATCAGTGAGTCTGACACAGATGCTTTCTTT. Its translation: CAISESDTDAFF.

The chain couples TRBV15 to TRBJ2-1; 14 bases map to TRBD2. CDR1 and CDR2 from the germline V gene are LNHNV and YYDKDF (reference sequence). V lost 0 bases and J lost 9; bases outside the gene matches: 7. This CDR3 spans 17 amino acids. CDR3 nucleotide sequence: TGTGCCACCAGCAGAGATTGGGGACTAGCGGGAGTGGCTGAGCAGTTCTTC. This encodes CATSRDWGLAGVAEQFF. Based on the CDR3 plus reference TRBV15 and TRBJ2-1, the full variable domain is DAMVIQNPRYQVTQFGKPVTLSCSQTLNHNVMYWYQQKSSQAPKLLFHYYDKDFNNEADTPDNFQSRRPNTSFCFLDIRSPGLGDTAMYLCATSRDWGLAGVAEQFFGPGTRLTVL.

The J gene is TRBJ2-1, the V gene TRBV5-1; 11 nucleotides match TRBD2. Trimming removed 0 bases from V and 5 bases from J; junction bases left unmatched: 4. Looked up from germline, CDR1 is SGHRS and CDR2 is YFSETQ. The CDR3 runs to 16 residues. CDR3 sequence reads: CASSLGSGRGHNEQFF. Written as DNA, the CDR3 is TGCGCCAGCAGCTTGGGTAGCGGGAGGGGCCACAATGAGCAGTTCTTC.

The CDR3 DNA reads as TGTGCCAGCAGCTTCATGGGACAGGGGAGCACAGATACGCAGTATTTT. It is translated as CASSFMGQGSTDTQYF. The rearrangement uses TRBV7-8 and TRBJ2-3; 10 bases map to TRBD1. The CDR3 sequence is 16 residues long. Germline lookup yields CDR1 SGHVS and CDR2 FQNEAQ. The ends lost 3 bases at V and 0 bases at J; junction bases unmatched: 3.

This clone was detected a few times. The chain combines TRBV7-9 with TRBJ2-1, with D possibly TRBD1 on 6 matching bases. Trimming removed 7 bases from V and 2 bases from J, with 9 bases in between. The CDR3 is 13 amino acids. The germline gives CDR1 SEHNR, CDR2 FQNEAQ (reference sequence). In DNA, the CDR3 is TGTGCCAGCACGGACAGACCCTACAATGAGCAGTTCTTC. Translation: CASTDRPYNEQFF.

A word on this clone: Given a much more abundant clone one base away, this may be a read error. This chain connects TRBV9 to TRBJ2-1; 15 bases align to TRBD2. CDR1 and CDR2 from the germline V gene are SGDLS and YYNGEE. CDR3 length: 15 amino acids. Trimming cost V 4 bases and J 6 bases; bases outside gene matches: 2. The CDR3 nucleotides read TGTGCCAGCAGCTCGGGACTAGCGGGGGGCAATGAGCAGTTCTTC. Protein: CASSSGLAGGNEQFF.

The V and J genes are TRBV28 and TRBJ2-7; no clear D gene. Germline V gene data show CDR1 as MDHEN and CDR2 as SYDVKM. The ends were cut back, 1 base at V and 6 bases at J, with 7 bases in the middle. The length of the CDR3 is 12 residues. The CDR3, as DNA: TGTGCCAGCAGTTTATACGAGGCCGAGCAGTACTTC. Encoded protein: CASSLYEAEQYF.